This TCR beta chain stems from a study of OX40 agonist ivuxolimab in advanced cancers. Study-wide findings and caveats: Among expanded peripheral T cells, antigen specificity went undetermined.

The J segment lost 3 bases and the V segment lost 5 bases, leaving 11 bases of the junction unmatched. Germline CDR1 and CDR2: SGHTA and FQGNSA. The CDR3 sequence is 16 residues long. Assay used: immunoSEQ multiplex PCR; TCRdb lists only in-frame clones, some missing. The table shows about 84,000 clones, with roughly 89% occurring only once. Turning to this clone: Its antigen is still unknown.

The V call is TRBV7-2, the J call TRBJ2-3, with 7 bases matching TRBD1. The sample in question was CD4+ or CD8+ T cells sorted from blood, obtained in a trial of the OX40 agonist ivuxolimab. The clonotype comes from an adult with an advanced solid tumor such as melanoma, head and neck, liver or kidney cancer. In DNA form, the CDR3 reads TGTGCCAGCAGCATGCCGGGACAGCTCATAACAGATACGCAGTATTTT. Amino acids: CASSMPGQLITDTQYF.